This T cell receptor (beta chain) was profiled in a study of OX40 agonist ivuxolimab in advanced cancers. Study-wide points: Expanded clones were, on average, more numerous among CD8+ T cells than CD4+.

Concerning this clone: Antigen: not known.

Losses at the gene ends were 1 base for V and 3 bases for J; bases not matched to a gene: 3. In germline, CDR1 is LGHNA, CDR2 YSLEER. This CDR3 is built from 15 residues. TCRdb's copy holds only in-frame clones and misses some; the assay was immunoSEQ multiplex PCR. The sample records more than 75,000 clones, 86% being singletons. The sequence was collected from an adult with an advanced solid tumor such as melanoma, head and neck, liver or kidney cancer. This chain links TRBV4-3 with TRBJ1-3; 7 nucleotides match TRBD1. This specimen consisted of CD4+ or CD8+ T cells sorted from blood, obtained in a trial of the OX40 agonist ivuxolimab. As DNA, the CDR3 is TGCGCCAGCAGCCAAGGACAGGGTTTTGGAAACACCATATATTTT. Its translation is CASSQGQGFGNTIYF.